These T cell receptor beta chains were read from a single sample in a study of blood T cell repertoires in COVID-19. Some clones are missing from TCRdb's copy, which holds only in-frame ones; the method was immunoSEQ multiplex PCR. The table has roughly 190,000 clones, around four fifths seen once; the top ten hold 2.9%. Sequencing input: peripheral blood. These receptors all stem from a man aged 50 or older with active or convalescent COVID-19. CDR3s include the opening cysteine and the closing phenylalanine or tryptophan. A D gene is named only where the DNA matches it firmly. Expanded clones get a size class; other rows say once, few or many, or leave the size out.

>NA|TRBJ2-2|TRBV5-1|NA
TGCGCCACCTCCTCCGGGGTGGGAGTCGGAACCGGGGAGCTGTTTTTT
CATSSGVGVGTGELFF
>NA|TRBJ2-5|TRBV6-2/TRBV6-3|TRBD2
TGTGCCAGCAGCGACCCAGCGGGGGGGCGAGAGACCCAGTACTTC
CASSDPAGGRETQYF
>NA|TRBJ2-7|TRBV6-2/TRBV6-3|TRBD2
TGTGCCAGCAGTTACTCACCCATTCGTGAGGCCGGACTAGCGGTTCAGCAGCAGTACTTC
CASSYSPIREAGLAVQQQYF
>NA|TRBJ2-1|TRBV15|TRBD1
TGTGCCACCAGCCGTCGACAGGGCTCCTACAATGAGCAGTTCTTC
CATSRRQGSYNEQFF
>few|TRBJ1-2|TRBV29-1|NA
TGCAGCGTTGTAGGGGAGGGAGGCTATGGCTACACCTTC
CSVVGEGGYGYTF
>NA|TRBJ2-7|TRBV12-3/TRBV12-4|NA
TGTGCCAGCAGTTTCGGACTCGGGTACGAGCAGTACTTC
CASSFGLGYEQYF
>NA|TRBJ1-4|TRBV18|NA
TGTGCCAGCTCACCAAGGGAGGCTGAAAAACTGTTTTTT
CASSPREAEKLFF
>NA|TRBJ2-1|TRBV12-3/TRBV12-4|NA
TGTGCCAGCAGACAGGCCGGTGAGCAGTTCTTC
CASRQAGEQFF
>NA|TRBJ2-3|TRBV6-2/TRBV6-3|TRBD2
TGTGCCAGCAGTTGGACTAGCGGGGGAGCCGCAACCCCTCTACACCCAGATACGCAGTATTTT
CASSWTSGGAATPLHPDTQYF
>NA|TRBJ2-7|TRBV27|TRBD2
TGTGCCAGCAGTTTCGCCTCGGGGGGGGAGACGTTTAGCTCCTACGAGCAGTACTTC
CASSFASGGETFSSYEQYF
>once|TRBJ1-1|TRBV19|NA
TGTGCCAGTCAGGAGGGCACTGAAGCTTTCTTT
CASQEGTEAFF
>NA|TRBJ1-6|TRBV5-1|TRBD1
TGCGCCAGCAGCCCGGACAGGGGACTGGGGCGGCCCCACTTT
CASSPDRGLGRPHF
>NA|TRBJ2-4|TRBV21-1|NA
TGTGCCAGCAGCAACGGACTAGCGGATAAAAACATTCAGTACTTC
CASSNGLADKNIQYF
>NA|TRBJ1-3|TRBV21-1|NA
TGTGCCAGCAGCAAGGCGGGACAGGGGGCCCTCCGATGGAACACCATATATTTT
CASSKAGQGALRWNTIYF
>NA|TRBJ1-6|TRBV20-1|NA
TGCAGTGCTAGTATACAGGGTAATAATTCACCCCTCCACTTT
CSASIQGNNSPLHF
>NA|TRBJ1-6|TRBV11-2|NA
TGTGCCAGCAGCCTAGCAAATTCACCCCTCCACTTT
CASSLANSPLHF
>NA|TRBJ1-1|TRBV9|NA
TGTGCCAGCAGCATACTAGCAGAAGTGAACACTGAAGCTTTCTTT
CASSILAEVNTEAFF